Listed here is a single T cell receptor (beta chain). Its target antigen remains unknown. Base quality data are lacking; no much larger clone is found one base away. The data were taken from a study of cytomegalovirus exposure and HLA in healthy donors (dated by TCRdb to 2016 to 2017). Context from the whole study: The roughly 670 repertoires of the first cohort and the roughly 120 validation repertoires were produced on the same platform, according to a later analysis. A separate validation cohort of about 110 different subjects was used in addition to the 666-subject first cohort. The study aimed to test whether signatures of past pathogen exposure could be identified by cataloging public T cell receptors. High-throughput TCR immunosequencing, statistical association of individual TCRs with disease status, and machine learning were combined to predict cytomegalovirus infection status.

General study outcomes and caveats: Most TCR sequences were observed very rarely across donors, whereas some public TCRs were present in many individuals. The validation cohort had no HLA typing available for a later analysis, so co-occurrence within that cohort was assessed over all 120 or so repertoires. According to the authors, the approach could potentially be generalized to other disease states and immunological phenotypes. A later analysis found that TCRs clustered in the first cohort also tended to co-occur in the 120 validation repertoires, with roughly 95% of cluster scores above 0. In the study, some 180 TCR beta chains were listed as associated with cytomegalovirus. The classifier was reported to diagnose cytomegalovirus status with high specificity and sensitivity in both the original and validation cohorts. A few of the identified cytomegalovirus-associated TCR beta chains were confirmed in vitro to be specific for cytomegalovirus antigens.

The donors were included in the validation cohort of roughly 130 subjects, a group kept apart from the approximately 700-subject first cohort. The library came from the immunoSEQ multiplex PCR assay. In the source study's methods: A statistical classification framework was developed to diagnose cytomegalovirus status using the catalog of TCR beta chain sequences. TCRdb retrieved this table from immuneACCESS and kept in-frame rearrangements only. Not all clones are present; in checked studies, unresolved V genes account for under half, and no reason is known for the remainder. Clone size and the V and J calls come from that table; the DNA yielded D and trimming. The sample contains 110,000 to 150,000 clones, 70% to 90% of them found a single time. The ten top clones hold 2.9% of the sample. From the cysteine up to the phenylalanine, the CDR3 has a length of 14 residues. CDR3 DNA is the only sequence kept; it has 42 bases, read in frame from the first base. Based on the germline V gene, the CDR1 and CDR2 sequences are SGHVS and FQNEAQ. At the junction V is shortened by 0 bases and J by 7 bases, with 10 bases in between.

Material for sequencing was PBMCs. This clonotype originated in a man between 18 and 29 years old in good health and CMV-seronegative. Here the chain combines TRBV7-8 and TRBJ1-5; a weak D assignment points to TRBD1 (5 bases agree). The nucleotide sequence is TGTGCCAGCAGCTTAGCTGGGGGAGGGCAGCCCCAGCATTTT. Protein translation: CASSLAGGGQPQHF.